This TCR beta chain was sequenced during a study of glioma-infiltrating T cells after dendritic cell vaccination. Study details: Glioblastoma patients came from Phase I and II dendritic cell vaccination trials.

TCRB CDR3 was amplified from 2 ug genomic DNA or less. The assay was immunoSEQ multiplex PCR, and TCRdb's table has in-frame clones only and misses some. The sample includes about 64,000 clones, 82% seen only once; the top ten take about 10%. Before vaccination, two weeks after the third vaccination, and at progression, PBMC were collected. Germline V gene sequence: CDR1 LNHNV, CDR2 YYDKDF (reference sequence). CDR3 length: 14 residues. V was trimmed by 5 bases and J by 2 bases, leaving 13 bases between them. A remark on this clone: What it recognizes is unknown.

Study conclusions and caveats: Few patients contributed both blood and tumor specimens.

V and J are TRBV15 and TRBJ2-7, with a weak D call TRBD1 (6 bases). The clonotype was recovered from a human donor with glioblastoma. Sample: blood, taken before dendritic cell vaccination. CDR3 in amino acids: CATSPMTGPYEQYF. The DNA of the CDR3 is TGTGCCACCAGCCCAATGACAGGACCCTACGAGCAGTACTTC. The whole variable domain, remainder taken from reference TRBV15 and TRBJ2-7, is DAMVIQNPRYQVTQFGKPVTLSCSQTLNHNVMYWYQQKSSQAPKLLFHYYDKDFNNEADTPDNFQSRRPNTSFCFLDIRSPGLGDTAMYLCATSPMTGPYEQYFGPGTRLTVT.